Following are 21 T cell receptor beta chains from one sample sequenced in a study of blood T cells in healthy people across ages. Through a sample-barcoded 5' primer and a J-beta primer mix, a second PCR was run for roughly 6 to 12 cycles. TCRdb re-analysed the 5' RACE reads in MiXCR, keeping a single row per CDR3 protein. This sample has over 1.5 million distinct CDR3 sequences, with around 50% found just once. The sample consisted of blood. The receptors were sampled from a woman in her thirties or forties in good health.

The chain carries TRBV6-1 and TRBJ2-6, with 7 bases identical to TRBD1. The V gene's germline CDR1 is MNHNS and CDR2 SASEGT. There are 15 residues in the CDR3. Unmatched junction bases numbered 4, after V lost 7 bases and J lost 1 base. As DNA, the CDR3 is TGTGCCAGCAAGGGGGCAGCTTCTGGGGCCAACGTCCTGACTTTC. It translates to CASKGAASGANVLTF.

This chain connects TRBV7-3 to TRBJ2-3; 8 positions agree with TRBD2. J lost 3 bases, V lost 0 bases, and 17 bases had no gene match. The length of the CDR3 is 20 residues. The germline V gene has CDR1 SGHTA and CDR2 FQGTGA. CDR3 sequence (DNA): TGTGCCAGCAGCTTAACAGGGGCGGTTGCCTACGGGGGGGTGACAGATACGCAGTATTTT. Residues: CASSLTGAVAYGGVTDTQYF.

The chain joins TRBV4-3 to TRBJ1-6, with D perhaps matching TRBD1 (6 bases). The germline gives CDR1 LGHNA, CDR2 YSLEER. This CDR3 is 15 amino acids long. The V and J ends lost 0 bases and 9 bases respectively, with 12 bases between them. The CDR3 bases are TGCGCCAGCAGCCAAGAGACCAGGGGAGGTTCACCCCTCCACTTT. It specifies CASSQETRGGSPLHF.

This CDR3 reads CASSQDTGRIQGYTF. CDR3 in DNA: TGCGCCAGCAGCCAAGATACAGGGAGGATCCAGGGCTACACCTTC. The chain combines TRBV4-3 with TRBJ1-2, with D perhaps matching TRBD1 (6 bases). CDR1 is LGHNA, CDR2 YSLEER, per germline. CDR3 size: 15 residues. The germline V and J ends were trimmed by 0 bases and 8 bases, with 16 bases remaining between them.

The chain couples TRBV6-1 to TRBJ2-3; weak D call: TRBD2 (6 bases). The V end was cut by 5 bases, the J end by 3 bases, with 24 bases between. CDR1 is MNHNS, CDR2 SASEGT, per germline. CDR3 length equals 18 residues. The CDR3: CASSQTLGRGGETDTQYF. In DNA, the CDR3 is TGTGCCAGCAGTCAGACGCTGGGACGCGGAGGGGAGACAGATACGCAGTATTTT.

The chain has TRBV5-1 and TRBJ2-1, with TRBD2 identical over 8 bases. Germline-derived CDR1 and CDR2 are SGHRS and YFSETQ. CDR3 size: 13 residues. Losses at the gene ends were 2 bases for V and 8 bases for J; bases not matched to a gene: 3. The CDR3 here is CASSFSGEDEQFF. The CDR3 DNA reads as TGCGCCAGCAGCTTTAGCGGGGAGGATGAGCAGTTCTTC.

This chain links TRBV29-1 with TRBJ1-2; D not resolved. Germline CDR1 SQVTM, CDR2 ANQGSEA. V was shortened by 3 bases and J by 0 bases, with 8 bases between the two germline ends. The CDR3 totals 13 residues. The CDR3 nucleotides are TGCAGCGTTGATGCGGTCTCTAACTATGGCTACACCTTC. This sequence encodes CSVDAVSNYGYTF.

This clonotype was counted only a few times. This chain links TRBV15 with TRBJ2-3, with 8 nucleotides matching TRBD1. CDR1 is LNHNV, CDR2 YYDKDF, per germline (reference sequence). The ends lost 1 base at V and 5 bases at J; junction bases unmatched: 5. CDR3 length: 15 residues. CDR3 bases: TGTGCCACCAGCAGAGGATCAGGGGGCAAAGATACGCAGTATTTT. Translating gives CATSRGSGGKDTQYF.

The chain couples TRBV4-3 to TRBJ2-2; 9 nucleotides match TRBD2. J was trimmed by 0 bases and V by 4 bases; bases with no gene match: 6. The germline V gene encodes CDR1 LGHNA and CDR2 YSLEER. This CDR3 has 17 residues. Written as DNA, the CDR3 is TGCGCCAGCAGCCTCGAGTTAGCGGGGGCGAACACCGGGGAGCTGTTTTTT. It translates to CASSLELAGANTGELFF.

Written as DNA, the CDR3 is TGTGCCAGCAGCTTAGTAACAGGAAAAAACAATGAGCAGTTCTTC. As protein: CASSLVTGKNNEQFF. V and J are TRBV7-2 and TRBJ2-1, with D possibly TRBD1 on 5 matching bases. Germline values: CDR1 SGHTA, CDR2 FQGNSA. Trimming cost V 1 base and J 5 bases, with 12 bases left between them. This CDR3 has 15 residues.

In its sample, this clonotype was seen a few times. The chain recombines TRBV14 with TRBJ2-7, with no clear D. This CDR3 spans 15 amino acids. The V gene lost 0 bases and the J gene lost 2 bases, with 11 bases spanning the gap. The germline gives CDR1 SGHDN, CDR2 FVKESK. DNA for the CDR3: TGTGCCAGCAGCCAAGATGAGGCTATCCCCTACGAGCAGTACTTC. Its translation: CASSQDEAIPYEQYF. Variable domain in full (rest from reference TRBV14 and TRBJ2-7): EAGVTQFPSHSVIEKGQTVTLRCDPISGHDNLYWYRRVMGKEIKFLLHFVKESKQDESGMPNNRFLAERTGGTYSTLKVQPAELEDSGVYFCASSQDEAIPYEQYFGPGTRLTVT.

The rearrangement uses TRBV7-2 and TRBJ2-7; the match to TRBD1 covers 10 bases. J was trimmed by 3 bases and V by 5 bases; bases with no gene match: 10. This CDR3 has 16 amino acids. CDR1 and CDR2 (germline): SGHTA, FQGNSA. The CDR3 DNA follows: TGTGCCAGCAGCACCAGGCGGGGACAGGGGTTCTACGAGCAGTACTTC. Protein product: CASSTRRGQGFYEQYF.

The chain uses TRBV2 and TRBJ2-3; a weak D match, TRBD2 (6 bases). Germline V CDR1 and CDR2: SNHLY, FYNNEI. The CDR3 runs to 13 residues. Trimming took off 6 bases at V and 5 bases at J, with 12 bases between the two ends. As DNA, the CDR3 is TGTGCCAGCAGCCGGGACTTGCAAGATACGCAGTATTTT. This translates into CASSRDLQDTQYF.

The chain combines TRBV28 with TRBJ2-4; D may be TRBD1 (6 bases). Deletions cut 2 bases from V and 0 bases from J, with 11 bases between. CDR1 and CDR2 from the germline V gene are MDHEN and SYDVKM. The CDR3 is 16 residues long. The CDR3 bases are TGTGCCAGCAGTTTACAGGGGAACGGAGCCAAAAACATTCAGTACTTC. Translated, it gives CASSLQGNGAKNIQYF.

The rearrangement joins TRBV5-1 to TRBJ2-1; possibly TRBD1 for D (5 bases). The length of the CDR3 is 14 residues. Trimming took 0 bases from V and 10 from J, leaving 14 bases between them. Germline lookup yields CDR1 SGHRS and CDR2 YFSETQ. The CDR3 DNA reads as TGCGCCAGCAGCTTGGAGGCCAGGGCATCCGAGCAGTTCTTC. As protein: CASSLEARASEQFF.

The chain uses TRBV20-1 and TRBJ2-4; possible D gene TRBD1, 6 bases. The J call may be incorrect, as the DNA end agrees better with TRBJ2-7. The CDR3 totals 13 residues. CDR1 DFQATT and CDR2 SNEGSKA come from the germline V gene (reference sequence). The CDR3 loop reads CSARSGTSSEQYF. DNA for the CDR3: TGCAGTGCTAGATCCGGGACATCGTCCGAGCAGTACTTC.

The CDR3 nucleotides read TGTGCCAGCAGCCCATCAGGGGCAACCCTTTACAATGAGCAGTACTTC. Encoded protein: CASSPSGATLYNEQYF. The chain links TRBV7-2 to TRBJ2-1; possibly TRBD1 for D (6 bases). The J call may not be correct, given that the DNA end is closer to TRBJ2-7. This CDR3 is 16 amino acids long. Germline assignment: CDR1 SGHTA and CDR2 FQGNSA.

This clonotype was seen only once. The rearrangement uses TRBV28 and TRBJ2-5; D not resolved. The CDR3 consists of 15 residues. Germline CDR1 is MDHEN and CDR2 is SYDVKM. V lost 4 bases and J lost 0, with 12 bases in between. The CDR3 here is CASSSTAGYQETQYF. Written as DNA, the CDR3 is TGTGCCAGCAGTTCCACCGCCGGGTACCAAGAGACCCAGTACTTC.

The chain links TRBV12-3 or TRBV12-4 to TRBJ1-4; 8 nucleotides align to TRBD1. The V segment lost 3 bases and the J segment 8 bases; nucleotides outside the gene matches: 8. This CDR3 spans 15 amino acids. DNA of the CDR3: TGTGCCAGCAGTTTGGAACAGGGGGTTGGGGAAAAACTGTTTTTT. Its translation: CASSLEQGVGEKLFF.

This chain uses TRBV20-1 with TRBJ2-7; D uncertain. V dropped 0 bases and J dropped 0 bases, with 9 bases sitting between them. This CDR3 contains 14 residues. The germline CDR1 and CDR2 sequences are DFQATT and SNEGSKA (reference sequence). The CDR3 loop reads CSARDEASSYEQYF. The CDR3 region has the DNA TGCAGTGCTAGAGATGAGGCCAGCTCCTACGAGCAGTACTTC.

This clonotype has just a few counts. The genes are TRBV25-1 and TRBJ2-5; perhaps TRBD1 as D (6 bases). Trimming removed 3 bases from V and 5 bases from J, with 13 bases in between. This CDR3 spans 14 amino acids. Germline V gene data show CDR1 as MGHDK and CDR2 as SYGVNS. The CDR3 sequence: CASSDLRGEETQYF. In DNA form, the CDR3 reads TGTGCCAGCAGTGATCTCAGGGGTGAGGAGACCCAGTACTTC.